The sequence of this T cell receptor beta chain was determined in a study of CD8+ T cells in alopecia areata. General study findings and limits: Only a single nonresponder existed, so baseline CD8+ expansion links stay unclear. Tofacitinib significantly reduced both scalp clonality and expanded CD8+ clones among the top 100.

As to this clone: Its antigen remains unknown.

Treatment reported: oral pan-JAK inhibitor, 5-10 mg twice daily. Lesional scalp punch biopsies and peripheral blood were collected from alopecia areata patients. cDNA serving as the sequencing template came from extracted, reverse transcribed RNA. Only in-frame clones appear in the TCRdb table, and some are missing; sequencing was by immunoSEQ multiplex PCR. The top ten clones hold approximately 0.91% of a sample with 150,000 or so clones, roughly 65% of them seen once. The CDR3 is made up of 15 amino acids. The germline V gene has CDR1 MNHEY and CDR2 SMNVEV (reference sequence). V was shortened by 4 bases and J by 4 bases, with 17 bases between the two germline ends.

The gene calls are TRBV27 and TRBJ2-7, with TRBD1 as a possible D gene (5 bases). Sequences were derived from CD4+ T cells sorted from blood, sampled at week 4, from a patient treated with tofacitinib. The source is a human donor with alopecia areata. The CDR3 sequence is CASSSPTDSKYEQYF. CDR3 nucleotide sequence: TGTGCCAGCAGTTCCCCGACAGACTCTAAATACGAGCAGTACTTC.